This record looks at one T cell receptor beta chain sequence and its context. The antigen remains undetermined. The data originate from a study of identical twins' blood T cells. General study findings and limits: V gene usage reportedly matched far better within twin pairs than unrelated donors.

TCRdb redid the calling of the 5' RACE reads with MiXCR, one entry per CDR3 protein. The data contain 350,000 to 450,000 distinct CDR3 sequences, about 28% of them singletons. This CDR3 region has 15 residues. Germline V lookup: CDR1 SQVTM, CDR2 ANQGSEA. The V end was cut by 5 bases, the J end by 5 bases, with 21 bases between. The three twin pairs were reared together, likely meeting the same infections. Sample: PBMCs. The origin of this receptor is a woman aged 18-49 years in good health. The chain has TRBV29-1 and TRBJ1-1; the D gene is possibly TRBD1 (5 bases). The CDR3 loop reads CSVLGTLGVLTEAFF. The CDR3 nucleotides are TGCAGCGTTCTAGGAACCTTGGGGGTGTTGACTGAAGCTTTCTTT. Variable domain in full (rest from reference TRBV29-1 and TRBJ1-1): SAVISQKPSRDICQRGTSLTIQCQVDSQVTMMFWYRQQPGQSLTLIATANQGSEATYESGFVIDKFPISRPNLTFSTLTVSNMSPEDSSIYLCSVLGTLGVLTEAFFGQGTRLTVV.